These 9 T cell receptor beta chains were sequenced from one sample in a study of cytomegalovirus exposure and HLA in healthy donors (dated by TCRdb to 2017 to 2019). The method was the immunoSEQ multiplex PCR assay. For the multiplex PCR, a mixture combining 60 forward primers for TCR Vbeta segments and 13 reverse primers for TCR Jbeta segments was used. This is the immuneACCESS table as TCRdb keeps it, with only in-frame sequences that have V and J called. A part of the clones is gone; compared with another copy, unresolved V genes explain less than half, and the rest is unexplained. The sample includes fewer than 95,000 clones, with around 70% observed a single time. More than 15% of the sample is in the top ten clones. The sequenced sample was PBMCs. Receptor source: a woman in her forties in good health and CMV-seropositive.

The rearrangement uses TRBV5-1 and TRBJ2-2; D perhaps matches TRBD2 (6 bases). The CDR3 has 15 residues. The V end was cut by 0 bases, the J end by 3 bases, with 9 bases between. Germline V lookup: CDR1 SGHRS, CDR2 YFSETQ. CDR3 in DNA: TGCGCCAGCAGCTTGGGTAGCGGTTACACCGGGGAGCTGTTTTTT. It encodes CASSLGSGYTGELFF.

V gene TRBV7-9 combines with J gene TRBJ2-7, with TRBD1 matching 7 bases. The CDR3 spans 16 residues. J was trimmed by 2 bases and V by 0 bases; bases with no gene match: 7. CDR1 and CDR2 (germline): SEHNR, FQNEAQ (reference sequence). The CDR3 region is CASSLASGQQTYEQYF. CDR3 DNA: TGTGCCAGCAGCTTAGCTTCGGGACAGCAGACCTACGAGCAGTACTTC.

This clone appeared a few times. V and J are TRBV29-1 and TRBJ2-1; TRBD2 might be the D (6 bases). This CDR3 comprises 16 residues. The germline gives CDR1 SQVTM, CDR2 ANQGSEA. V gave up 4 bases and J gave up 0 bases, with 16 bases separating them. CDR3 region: CSVVRRDWSSYNEQFF. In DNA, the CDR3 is TGCAGCGTTGTAAGGAGGGACTGGAGCTCCTACAATGAGCAGTTCTTC.

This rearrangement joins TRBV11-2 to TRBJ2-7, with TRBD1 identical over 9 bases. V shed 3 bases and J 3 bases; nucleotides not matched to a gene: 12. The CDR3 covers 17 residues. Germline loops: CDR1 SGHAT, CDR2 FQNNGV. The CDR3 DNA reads TGTGCCAGCAGCTTGGGCGCCGGGACAGGGTTGGTCTACGAGCAGTACTTC. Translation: CASSLGAGTGLVYEQYF.

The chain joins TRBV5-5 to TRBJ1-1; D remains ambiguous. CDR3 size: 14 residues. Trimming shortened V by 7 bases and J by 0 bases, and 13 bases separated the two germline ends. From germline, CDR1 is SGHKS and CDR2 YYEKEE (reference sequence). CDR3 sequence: CASGLRALNTEAFF. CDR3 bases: TGTGCCAGCGGACTCCGGGCCTTGAACACTGAAGCTTTCTTT.

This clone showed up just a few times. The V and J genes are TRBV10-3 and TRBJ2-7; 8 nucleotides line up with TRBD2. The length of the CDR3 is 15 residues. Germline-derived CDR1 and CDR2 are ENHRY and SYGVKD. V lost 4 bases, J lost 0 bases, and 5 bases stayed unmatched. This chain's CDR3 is CAISAGGAPSYEQYF. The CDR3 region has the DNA TGTGCCATCAGTGCCGGGGGGGCCCCCTCCTACGAGCAGTACTTC.

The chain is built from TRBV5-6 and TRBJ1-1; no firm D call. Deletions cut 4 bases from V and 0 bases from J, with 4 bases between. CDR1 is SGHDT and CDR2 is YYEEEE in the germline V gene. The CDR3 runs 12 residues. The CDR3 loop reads CASSRMNTEAFF. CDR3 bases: TGTGCCAGCAGCCGTATGAACACTGAAGCTTTCTTT.

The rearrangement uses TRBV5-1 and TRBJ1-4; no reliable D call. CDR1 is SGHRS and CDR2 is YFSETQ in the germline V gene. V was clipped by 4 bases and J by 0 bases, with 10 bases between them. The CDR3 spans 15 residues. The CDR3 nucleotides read TGCGCCAGCAGCCTTAACACCGCAACTAATGAAAAACTGTTTTTT. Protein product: CASSLNTATNEKLFF.

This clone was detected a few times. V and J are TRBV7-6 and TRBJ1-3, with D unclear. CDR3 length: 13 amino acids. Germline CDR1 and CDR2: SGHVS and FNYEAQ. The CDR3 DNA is TGTGCGGAAAGGCACAGCGGTGGAAACACCATATATTTT. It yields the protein CAERHSGGNTIYF.